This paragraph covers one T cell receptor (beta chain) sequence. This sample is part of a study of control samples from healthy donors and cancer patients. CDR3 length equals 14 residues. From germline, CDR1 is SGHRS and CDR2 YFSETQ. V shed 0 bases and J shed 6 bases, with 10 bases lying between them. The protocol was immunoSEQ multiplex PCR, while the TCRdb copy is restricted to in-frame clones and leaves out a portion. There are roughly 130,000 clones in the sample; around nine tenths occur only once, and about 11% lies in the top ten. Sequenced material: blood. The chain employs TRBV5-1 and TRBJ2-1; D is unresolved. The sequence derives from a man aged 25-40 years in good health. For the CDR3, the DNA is TGCGCCAGCAGCTTGGGGCCGAGCTTCAATGAGCAGTTCTTC. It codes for CASSLGPSFNEQFF.